The 31 T cell receptor beta chains below were found in one sample sequenced in a study of CD8 T cells in ankylosing spondylitis. TCRdb processed the 5' RACE reads anew with MiXCR; each CDR3 protein has one entry. The table has 500,000 to 550,000 distinct CDR3 sequences, about an eighth seen once. Antigens of these TCRs are unknown. Overall study findings and caveats: Ankylosing spondylitis blood appeared to carry a characteristic TCR beta motif of roughly eight highly homologous variants.

Sequenced: blood, either unsorted or a sorted T cell fraction (not recorded which). Every receptor here comes from a male donor with ankylosing spondylitis.

This clonotype showed up many times. The chain employs TRBV27 and TRBJ2-1; tentative D call: TRBD2 (6 bases). V lost 6 bases to trimming and J lost 5 bases, with 14 bases between them. CDR3 size: 14 residues. Germline-derived CDR1 and CDR2 are MNHEY and SMNVEV (reference sequence). CDR3 amino acids: CASRMGGVNNEQFF. In DNA form, the CDR3 reads TGTGCCAGCAGGATGGGGGGAGTGAACAATGAGCAGTTCTTC.

This chain uses TRBV20-1 with TRBJ2-1, with 13 bases that match TRBD2. Per the germline V gene, CDR1 is DFQATT and CDR2 is SNEGSKA (reference sequence). V lost 2 bases to trimming and J lost 10 bases; unmatched junction nucleotides: 5. CDR3 length: 14 amino acids. The CDR3 nucleotides read TGCAGTGCTAGAAGGACTAGCGGGAGTTGGGAGCAGTTCTTC. Translated: CSARRTSGSWEQFF.

This clonotype was seen more than once but under ten times. The chain carries TRBV4-2 and TRBJ2-6, with a weak D call TRBD2 (5 bases). Trimming cost V 1 base and J 2 bases, with 9 bases left between them. The length of the CDR3 is 16 residues. The germline V gene has CDR1 LGHNA and CDR2 YNFKEQ. CDR3 loop: CASSQGEIAGANVLTF. The CDR3 coding sequence is TGTGCCAGCAGCCAAGGGGAGATTGCTGGGGCCAACGTCCTGACTTTC.

The rearrangement uses TRBV18 and TRBJ2-6; 7 bases fit TRBD1. Germline CDR1 is KGHSH and CDR2 is LQKENI. The CDR3 contains 19 residues. V lost 4 bases and J lost 0; bases outside the gene matches: 12. Here the CDR3 DNA reads TGTGCCAGCTCACTAGTGGCCCAGGGACAGAGCTCTGGGGCCAACGTCCTGACTTTC. Translated, it gives CASSLVAQGQSSGANVLTF.

This clonotype was found a few times. The V call is TRBV15, the J call TRBJ2-1, with a weak D call TRBD2 (5 bases). The germline gives CDR1 LNHNV, CDR2 YYDKDF (reference sequence). This CDR3 contains 14 residues. V lost 2 bases, J lost 6 bases, and 11 bases lay in between. The CDR3 sequence: CATSRPGVLNEQFF. As DNA, the CDR3 is TGTGCCACCAGCAGACCCGGGGTACTCAATGAGCAGTTCTTC.

The chain couples TRBV7-2 to TRBJ1-1; tentative D call: TRBD1 (6 bases). CDR1 is SGHTA and CDR2 is FQGNSA in the germline V gene. V was cut by 5 bases and J by 4 bases, with 17 bases left in between. CDR3 length: 15 residues. CDR3 sequence reads: CASSLRGQRGTEAFF. Written as DNA, the CDR3 is TGTGCCAGCAGCCTCCGAGGACAGAGGGGCACTGAAGCTTTCTTT.

The V call is TRBV10-3, the J call TRBJ2-2; perhaps TRBD1 as D (6 bases). The CDR3 is made up of 16 amino acids. Trimming took off 4 bases at V and 1 base at J, with 13 bases between the two ends. CDR1 ENHRY and CDR2 SYGVKD come from the germline V gene. DNA of the CDR3: TGTGCCATCAGTGGGCCAGGGGTCCAGAACACCGGGGAGCTGTTTTTT. Residues: CAISGPGVQNTGELFF.

This chain joins TRBV3-1 and TRBJ2-1; perhaps TRBD2 as D (5 bases). The CDR3 contains 16 residues. Per germline, CDR1 LGHDT and CDR2 YNNKEL (reference sequence). V shed 0 bases and J shed 3 bases, with 12 bases lying between them. CDR3: CASSQDRLSLYNEQFF. The CDR3 nucleotides are TGTGCCAGCAGCCAAGACAGACTATCCCTCTACAATGAGCAGTTCTTC.

V usage is TRBV20-1 and J usage is TRBJ1-2, with TRBD1 identical over 10 bases. J lost 6 bases, V lost 5 bases, and 12 bases had no gene match. This CDR3 has 15 amino acids. Germline CDR1 reads DFQATT; CDR2 reads SNEGSKA (reference sequence). The CDR3 DNA is TGCAGTGCTCGGCCCCCAGACAGGGGGCACGATGGCTACACCTTC. Protein sequence: CSARPPDRGHDGYTF.

This chain joins TRBV5-6 and TRBJ1-2; D is unresolved. This CDR3 comprises 12 residues. V was clipped by 1 base and J by 8 bases, with 9 bases between them. Per the germline V gene, CDR1 is SGHDT and CDR2 is YYEEEE. The CDR3 is CASSLWEGGYTF. The DNA for the CDR3 is TGTGCCAGCAGCTTGTGGGAAGGGGGCTACACCTTC. The complete variable domain, with remaining parts taken from reference TRBV5-6 and TRBJ1-2, reads DAGVTQSPTHLIKTRGQQVTLRCSPKSGHDTVSWYQQALGQGPQFIFQYYEEEERQRGNFPDRFSGHQFPNYSSELNVNALLLGDSALYLCASSLWEGGYTFGSGTRLTVV.

The chain recombines TRBV5-4 with TRBJ2-5; D might be TRBD2 (6 bases). The CDR3 is 19 amino acids. Germline CDR1 and CDR2: SGHNT and YYREEE (reference sequence). Trimming removed 4 bases from V and 4 bases from J, with 29 bases in between. CDR3 protein: CASSAWPFRENREIETQYF. The CDR3 nucleotides read TGTGCCAGCAGCGCTTGGCCTTTCCGGGAGAATAGGGAGATAGAGACCCAGTACTTC.

The chain uses TRBV29-1 and TRBJ1-1; D gene unclear. The germline V gene has CDR1 SQVTM and CDR2 ANQGSEA. V shed 5 bases and J shed 5 bases, with 6 bases lying between them. The length of the CDR3 is 10 residues. The chain's CDR3 is CSVSGTEAFF. The CDR3 nucleotides are TGCAGCGTTTCGGGAACTGAAGCTTTCTTT.

This clonotype turned up a few times. CDR3 region: CSARQLNREPSGPDTQYF. DNA for the CDR3: TGCAGTGCTAGACAACTCAACCGGGAACCCTCGGGTCCAGATACGCAGTATTTT. This chain links TRBV20-1 with TRBJ2-3; D is possibly TRBD2 (5 bases). The CDR3 is 18 amino acids. Germline assignment: CDR1 DFQATT and CDR2 SNEGSKA (reference sequence). The V end was cut by 2 bases, the J end by 4 bases, with 25 bases between.

The rearrangement links TRBV20-1 to TRBJ2-7, with TRBD2 matching 9 bases. Germline V gives CDR1 DFQATT, CDR2 SNEGSKA (reference sequence). The CDR3 is made up of 13 amino acids. Trimming at V came to 4 bases and at J to 3 bases, leaving 4 bases not matched to a gene. The CDR3 DNA is TGCAGTGCTACTAGAGCGGGAGGCTACGAGCAGTACTTC. It yields the protein CSATRAGGYEQYF.

CDR3 nucleotide sequence: TGCAGTGCTAGAGATCCCCGCCGGAACACCGGGGAGCTGTTTTTT. Its protein product is CSARDPRRNTGELFF. This rearrangement joins TRBV20-1 to TRBJ2-2; D uncertain. The V and J ends lost 0 bases and 1 base respectively, with 9 bases between them. CDR1 is DFQATT, CDR2 SNEGSKA, per germline (reference sequence). CDR3 length equals 15 residues.

The chain couples TRBV13 to TRBJ2-4; 10 bases line up with TRBD1. CDR3 size: 16 residues. Germline lookup yields CDR1 PRHDT and CDR2 FYEKMQ (reference sequence). V trimming: 5 bases; J trimming: 0 bases; junction bases outside the gene matches: 4. The CDR3 protein is CASSGQGEGAKNIQYF. In DNA, the CDR3 is TGTGCCAGCAGCGGACAGGGGGAAGGAGCCAAAAACATTCAGTACTTC.

In its sample, this clonotype was seen a few times. The chain links TRBV7-2 to TRBJ1-2; D ambiguous. The germline V and J ends were trimmed by 4 bases and 3 bases, with 15 bases remaining between them. CDR1 is SGHTA and CDR2 is FQGNSA in the germline V gene. The length of the CDR3 is 15 residues. CDR3 residues: CASSSGRQDHYGYTF. The CDR3 DNA reads TGTGCCAGCAGCTCCGGTCGCCAGGACCACTATGGCTACACCTTC.

This clonotype was observed a handful of times. The rearrangement links TRBV19 to TRBJ1-5; TRBD1 matches 8 bases. The CDR3 length is 17 residues. The V and J ends lost 3 bases and 2 bases, in that order; junction bases with no gene match: 9. Looked up from germline, CDR1 is LNHDA and CDR2 is SQIVND (reference sequence). CDR3 bases: TGTGCCAGTAGTATTCGCAGGGGGCAGGATGGCAATCAGCCCCAGCATTTT. Amino acid sequence: CASSIRRGQDGNQPQHF.

This clonotype has a count of ten or more. The J gene is TRBJ2-3, the V gene TRBV11-3; TRBD2 matches 7 bases. The V gene's germline CDR1 is SGHNT and CDR2 YENEEA. The CDR3 is 16 amino acids. After removal of 0 bases from V and 2 bases from J, the junction contained 5 bases not matched to a gene. CDR3 nucleotides: TGTGCCAGCAGCTTAGATCCTAGCGGCACCACAGATACGCAGTATTTT. This sequence encodes CASSLDPSGTTDTQYF.

In its sample, this clonotype was seen a few times. This rearrangement joins TRBV5-1 to TRBJ1-2; tentative D call: TRBD1 (5 bases). The CDR3 contains 13 residues. Looked up from germline, CDR1 is SGHRS and CDR2 is YFSETQ. The ends were cut back, 4 bases at V and 8 bases at J, with 15 bases in the middle. CDR3: CASSPGTEAGYTF. The CDR3 coding sequence is TGCGCCAGCAGCCCCGGGACGGAAGCAGGCTACACCTTC.

This clonotype turned up a few times. The chain couples TRBV24-1 to TRBJ2-1, with TRBD1 identical over 9 bases. The V gene end was trimmed by 7 bases and the J gene end by 5 bases; junction bases not matched to a gene: 5. The CDR3 is 14 residues long. The germline V gene encodes CDR1 KGHDR and CDR2 SFDVKD. The CDR3 protein is CATSRTGDNNEQFF. The CDR3 DNA reads TGTGCCACCAGCCGGACAGGGGATAACAATGAGCAGTTCTTC.

This clonotype was counted a few times. The chain has TRBV6-4 and TRBJ2-3, with 15 bases aligning to TRBD2. Germline CDR1 is MRHNA and CDR2 is SNTAGT. J lost 7 bases, V lost 5 bases, and 4 bases had no gene match. The CDR3 is 15 residues long. The CDR3 nucleotides are TGTGCCAGCAGTCCTGGGACTAGCGGGAGGTATACGCAGTATTTT. Encoded protein: CASSPGTSGRYTQYF.

In nucleotides, the CDR3 is TGTGCCAGCAGCTTACGTGGGGCGCGGGACTATGGCTACACCTTC. Protein: CASSLRGARDYGYTF. The J gene is TRBJ1-2, the V gene TRBV7-8, with D perhaps TRBD1 (5 bases). V was shortened by 2 bases and J by 3 bases, with 13 bases between the two germline ends. Germline lookup yields CDR1 SGHVS and CDR2 FQNEAQ. The CDR3 is made up of 15 amino acids.

The chain uses TRBV5-1 and TRBJ2-1; 7 nucleotides agree with TRBD1. The V and J ends lost 3 bases and 3 bases, in that order; junction bases with no gene match: 9. The germline CDR1 and CDR2 sequences are SGHRS and YFSETQ. The CDR3 totals 16 residues. CDR3: CASSWMIGQVYNEQFF. The CDR3 DNA reads as TGCGCCAGCAGCTGGATGATTGGACAGGTCTACAATGAGCAGTTCTTC.

This clonotype was detected many times. This chain links TRBV20-1 with TRBJ2-2; D not certain. Trimming removed 3 bases at V and 4 bases at J, with 9 bases between. Germline V CDR1 and CDR2: DFQATT, SNEGSKA (reference sequence). This CDR3 contains 13 residues. The CDR3, as DNA: TGCAGTGCTAGGCCCCCTGCCACCGGGGAGCTGTTTTTT. Translated: CSARPPATGELFF.

The rearrangement uses TRBV18 and TRBJ2-1; 13 nucleotides align to TRBD2. V shed 3 bases, J shed 4 bases, and the junction held 3 bases outside the gene matches. The CDR3 has 16 residues. Germline assignment: CDR1 KGHSH and CDR2 LQKENI. CDR3 nucleotide sequence: TGTGCCAGCTCACCGGGACTAGCGGGAACTTACAATGAGCAGTTCTTC. The encoded protein is CASSPGLAGTYNEQFF.

The chain carries TRBV7-8 and TRBJ2-7; 8 bases agree with TRBD1. Losses at the gene ends were 1 base for V and 5 bases for J; bases not matched to a gene: 4. This CDR3 has 14 residues. Germline V CDR1 and CDR2: SGHVS, FQNEAQ. CDR3 DNA: TGTGCCAGCAGCTTAGGGACAGGGAACGACGAGCAGTACGTC. Its translation: CASSLGTGNDEQYV.

The V and J genes are TRBV7-2 and TRBJ2-1; possible D gene TRBD1, 6 bases. Germline CDR1 and CDR2: SGHTA and FQGNSA. The CDR3 is made up of 16 amino acids. V lost 0 bases, J lost 0 bases, and 9 bases lay in between. The DNA for the CDR3 is TGTGCCAGCAGCTTAGCGCTAGGGGGCTCCTACAATGAGCAGTTCTTC. It specifies CASSLALGGSYNEQFF.

The chain employs TRBV4-1 and TRBJ1-5; D not certain. Germline V gene lookup returns CDR1 MGHRA and CDR2 YSYEKL. The V end was cut by 1 base, the J end by 0 bases, with 7 bases between. The CDR3 is 15 residues long. CDR3 sequence (DNA): TGCGCCAGCAGCCAAGTCGGACTTAGCAATCAGCCCCAGCATTTT. Its translation: CASSQVGLSNQPQHF.

This clonotype was recorded many times. V and J are TRBV12-3 or TRBV12-4 and TRBJ2-4, with no clear D. This CDR3 contains 12 residues. V dropped 5 bases and J dropped 6 bases, with 8 bases sitting between them. DNA of the CDR3: TGTGCCAGCAGTCCCCCAGGAAACATTCAGTACTTC. Encoded protein: CASSPPGNIQYF.

This clonotype came up a few times. V and J are TRBV29-1 and TRBJ1-1; D is possibly TRBD1 (5 bases). CDR1 and CDR2 (germline): SQVTM, ANQGSEA. With 4 bases removed from V and 6 bases from J, the gap between germline ends came to 12 bases. The CDR3 is 12 amino acids. The CDR3 reads CSVAERGAEAFF. The CDR3 nucleotides read TGCAGCGTTGCTGAAAGAGGGGCTGAAGCTTTCTTT.